This passage covers 13 T cell receptor beta chains from one sample sequenced in a study of blood T cells in healthy people across ages. A second PCR, run for roughly 7 to 12 cycles, used a sample-barcoded 5' primer plus a J-beta primer mix. TCRdb ran MiXCR on the 5' RACE reads and lists one entry per CDR3 protein. This sample carries 1.5 million to 1.9 million distinct CDR3 sequences, 40% to 45% of them seen once, and the ten largest clones take just over 4%. The sample was blood. These receptors were taken from a woman aged 18-29 years in good health.

CDR3 nucleotides: TGCAGTGCTAGAGATCCGGAGGGGGCTTGGAATCAGCCCCAGCATTTT. It specifies CSARDPEGAWNQPQHF. The chain joins TRBV20-1 to TRBJ1-5; 7 nucleotides line up with TRBD1. This CDR3 spans 16 amino acids. V lost 0 bases and J lost 4; bases outside the gene matches: 9. Per germline, CDR1 DFQATT and CDR2 SNEGSKA (reference sequence).

With respect to this clonotype: Germline and junction disagree at one end, which may indicate a read error. The chain has TRBV6-6 and TRBJ2-1; TRBD1 matches 8 bases. The CDR3 is 15 amino acids. Germline V gene sequence: CDR1 MNHNY, CDR2 SVGAGI (reference sequence). The DNA of the CDR3 is TGTGCCAGCAGTTACGTCGGACAGGGCTACGATGAGCAGTTCTTC. As protein: CASSYVGQGYDEQFF.

The chain recombines TRBV6-5 with TRBJ2-4; 7 bases line up with TRBD1. The CDR3 runs 13 residues. The V segment lost 4 bases and the J segment 5 bases; nucleotides outside the gene matches: 2. Germline CDR1 MNHEY, CDR2 SVGAGI. The CDR3 bases are TGTGCCAGCAGTTGGGACAGCGAAAACATTCAGTACTTC. Its protein product is CASSWDSENIQYF.

The chain links TRBV12-3 or TRBV12-4 to TRBJ2-2; 9 bases align to TRBD2. V was pared by 1 base and J by 6 bases, with 3 bases of the junction left unmatched. The CDR3 covers 15 residues. CDR3 protein: CASSLDGGRAGELFF. DNA of the CDR3: TGTGCCAGCAGTTTAGACGGCGGGAGGGCCGGGGAGCTGTTTTTT.

This rearrangement joins TRBV29-1 to TRBJ1-1; no firm D call. Germline CDR1 is SQVTM and CDR2 is ANQGSEA. The CDR3 is 13 residues long. Between the trimmed V and J ends, which lost 5 bases and 0 bases, there was a span of 10 bases. CDR3 bases: TGCAGCGTTCACGGATTCATGAACACTGAAGCTTTCTTT. Its translation: CSVHGFMNTEAFF.

The rearrangement uses TRBV10-3 and TRBJ2-5; 7 nucleotides line up with TRBD1. V lost 10 bases and J lost 5; bases outside the gene matches: 10. The CDR3 runs to 13 residues. Per the germline V gene, CDR1 is ENHRY and CDR2 is SYGVKD. The CDR3 DNA follows: TGTGCCACCACGGACAGGCCCGGGGAGACCCAGTACTTC. It encodes CATTDRPGETQYF.

This chain connects TRBV7-2 to TRBJ2-1, with D tentatively TRBD2 (5 bases). Trimming took 0 bases from V and 3 from J, leaving 12 bases between them. The germline V gene has CDR1 SGHTA and CDR2 FQGNSA. The CDR3 consists of 16 residues. CDR3 loop: CASSLAIGSGYNEQFF. The DNA of the CDR3 is TGTGCCAGCAGCTTAGCCATAGGGAGCGGCTACAATGAGCAGTTCTTC.

The genes are TRBV20-1 and TRBJ2-5, with a tentative D call TRBD2 (5 bases). The germline gives CDR1 DFQATT, CDR2 SNEGSKA (reference sequence). The germline V and J ends were trimmed by 6 bases and 2 bases, with 10 bases remaining between them. The CDR3 totals 12 residues. This CDR3 reads CSATDWQETQYF. CDR3 coding DNA: TGCAGTGCCACGGACTGGCAAGAGACCCAGTACTTC.

This clonotype was seen only a few times. This sequence joins TRBV27 and TRBJ2-5; 14 bases line up with TRBD2. J was trimmed by 4 bases and V by 5 bases; bases with no gene match: 9. The CDR3 has 17 amino acids. Per the germline V gene, CDR1 is MNHEY and CDR2 is SMNVEV (reference sequence). The CDR3 protein is CASSPRTSGRIRETQYF. The DNA for the CDR3 is TGTGCCAGCAGTCCGCGGACTAGCGGGAGGATTAGAGAGACCCAGTACTTC.

This clonotype was seen more than once but under ten times. The chain couples TRBV9 to TRBJ2-5; TRBD2 might be the D (6 bases). The V end lost 0 bases, the J end lost 3 bases, and 15 bases lay between the germline ends. The CDR3 spans 16 residues. Germline-derived CDR1 and CDR2 are SGDLS and YYNGEE. CDR3 coding DNA: TGTGCCAGCAGCGTAGGTTCCGGACTATTTAAAGAGACCCAGTACTTC. This encodes CASSVGSGLFKETQYF.

This rearrangement joins TRBV5-6 to TRBJ1-2, with 7 nucleotides matching TRBD1. V lost 4 bases, J lost 7 bases, and 10 bases stayed unmatched. This CDR3 region has 14 residues. Germline values: CDR1 SGHDT, CDR2 YYEEEE. CDR3: CASSVGQEGRGYTF. The CDR3 DNA sequence: TGTGCCAGCAGCGTAGGACAGGAGGGTCGTGGCTACACCTTC.

The sample holds a few counts of this clonotype. V usage is TRBV21-1 and J usage is TRBJ1-4; the D call in the table, TRBD1, was not verified against the DNA. TRBV21-1 is a recognized pseudogene. The CDR3 consists of 16 residues. In DNA form, the CDR3 reads TGTGCCAGCAGCGCCTTGGGACAGCAGGATAATGAAAAACTGTTTTTT. It translates to CASSALGQQDNEKLFF.

This clonotype was detected only a few times. The gene calls are TRBV6-5 and TRBJ1-2; D is ambiguous. CDR1 and CDR2 (germline): MNHEY, SVGAGI. The CDR3 has 13 amino acids. Trimming cost V 6 bases and J 6 bases, with 14 bases left between them. The CDR3 DNA sequence: TGTGCCAGCAGACCGGAACGGTGGGATGGCTACACCTTC. Protein sequence: CASRPERWDGYTF.